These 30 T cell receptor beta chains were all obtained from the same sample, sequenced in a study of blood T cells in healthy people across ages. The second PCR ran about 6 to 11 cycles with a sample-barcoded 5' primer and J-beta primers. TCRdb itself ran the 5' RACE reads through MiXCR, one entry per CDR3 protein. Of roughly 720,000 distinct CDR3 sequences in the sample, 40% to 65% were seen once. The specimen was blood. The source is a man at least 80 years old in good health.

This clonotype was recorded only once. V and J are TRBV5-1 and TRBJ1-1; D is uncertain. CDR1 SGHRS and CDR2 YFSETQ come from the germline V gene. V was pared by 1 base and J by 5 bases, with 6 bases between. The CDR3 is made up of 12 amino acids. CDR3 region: CASSLTLTEAFF. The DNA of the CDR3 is TGCGCCAGCAGCTTGACACTTACTGAAGCTTTCTTT.

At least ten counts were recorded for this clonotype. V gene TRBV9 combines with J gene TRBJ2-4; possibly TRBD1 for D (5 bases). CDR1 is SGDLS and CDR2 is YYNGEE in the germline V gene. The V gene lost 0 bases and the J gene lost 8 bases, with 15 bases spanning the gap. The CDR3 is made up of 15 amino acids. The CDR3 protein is CASSVEPGAGYIQYF. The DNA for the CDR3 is TGTGCCAGCAGCGTAGAACCTGGGGCCGGTTACATTCAGTACTTC. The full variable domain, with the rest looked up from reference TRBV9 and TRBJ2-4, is DSGVTQTPKHLITATGQRVTLRCSPRSGDLSVYWYQQSLDQGLQFLIQYYNGEERAKGNILERFSAQQFPDLHSELNLSSLELGDSALYFCASSVEPGAGYIQYFGAGTRLSVL.

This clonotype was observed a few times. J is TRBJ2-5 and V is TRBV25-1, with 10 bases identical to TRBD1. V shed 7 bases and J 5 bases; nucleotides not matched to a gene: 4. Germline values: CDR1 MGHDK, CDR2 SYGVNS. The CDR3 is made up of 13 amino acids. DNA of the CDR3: TGTGCCAGCATCCGGACAGGGGGGGAGACCCAGTACTTC. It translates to CASIRTGGETQYF.

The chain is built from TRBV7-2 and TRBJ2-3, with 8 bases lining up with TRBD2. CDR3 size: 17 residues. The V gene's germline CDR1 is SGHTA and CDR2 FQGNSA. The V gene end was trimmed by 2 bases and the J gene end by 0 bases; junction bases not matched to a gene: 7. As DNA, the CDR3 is TGTGCCAGCAGCTTACCAGCTAGCGGGCGTAGCACAGATACGCAGTATTTT. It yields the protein CASSLPASGRSTDTQYF.

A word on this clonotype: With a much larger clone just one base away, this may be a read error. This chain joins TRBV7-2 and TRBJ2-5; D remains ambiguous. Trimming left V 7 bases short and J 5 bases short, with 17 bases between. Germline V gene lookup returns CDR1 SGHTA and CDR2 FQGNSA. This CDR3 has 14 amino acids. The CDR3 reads CASIPRQTQETQYF. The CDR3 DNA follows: TGTGCCAGCATCCCTAGACAAACACAGGAGACCCAGTACTTC.

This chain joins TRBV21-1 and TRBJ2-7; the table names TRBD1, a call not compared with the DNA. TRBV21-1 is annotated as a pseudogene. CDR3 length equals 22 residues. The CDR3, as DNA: TGTGCCAGCAGCAAGGAGGTCCCTCGCGACAGGGGGTTCACGAATAGCTCCTACGAGCAGTACTTC. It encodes CASSKEVPRDRGFTNSSYEQYF.

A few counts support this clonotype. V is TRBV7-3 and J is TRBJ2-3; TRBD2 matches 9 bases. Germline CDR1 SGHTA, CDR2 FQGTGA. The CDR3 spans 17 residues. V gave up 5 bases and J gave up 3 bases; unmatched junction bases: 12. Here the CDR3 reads CASSETRLAGLTDTQYF. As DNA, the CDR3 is TGTGCCAGCAGCGAGACACGTCTAGCGGGGTTGACAGATACGCAGTATTTT.

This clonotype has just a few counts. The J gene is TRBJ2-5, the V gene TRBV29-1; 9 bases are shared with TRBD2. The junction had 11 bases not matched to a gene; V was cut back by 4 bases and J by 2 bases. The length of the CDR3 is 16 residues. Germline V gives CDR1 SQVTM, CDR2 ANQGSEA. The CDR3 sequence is CSVARSRLADQETQYF. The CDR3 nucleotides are TGCAGCGTTGCCAGGAGTCGACTAGCGGATCAAGAGACCCAGTACTTC.

The CDR3 DNA reads as TGTGCCAGCAAGATGGACAACTCTGGGGCCAACGTCCTGACTTTC. This codes for CASKMDNSGANVLTF. V gene TRBV6-5 combines with J gene TRBJ2-6, with D perhaps matching TRBD1 (5 bases). This CDR3 contains 15 residues. V was pared by 7 bases and J by 0 bases, with 10 bases between. Germline values: CDR1 MNHEY, CDR2 SVGAGI.

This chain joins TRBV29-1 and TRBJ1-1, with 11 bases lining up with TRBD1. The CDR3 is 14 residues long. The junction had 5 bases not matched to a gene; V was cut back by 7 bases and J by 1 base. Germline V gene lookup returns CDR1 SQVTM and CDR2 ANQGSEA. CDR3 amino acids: CSGTGGAGNTEAFF. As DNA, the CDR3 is TGCAGCGGGACAGGGGGCGCTGGGAACACTGAAGCTTTCTTT. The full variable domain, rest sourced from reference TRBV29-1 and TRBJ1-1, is SAVISQKPSRDICQRGTSLTIQCQVDSQVTMMFWYRQQPGQSLTLIATANQGSEATYESGFVIDKFPISRPNLTFSTLTVSNMSPEDSSIYLCSGTGGAGNTEAFFGQGTRLTVV.

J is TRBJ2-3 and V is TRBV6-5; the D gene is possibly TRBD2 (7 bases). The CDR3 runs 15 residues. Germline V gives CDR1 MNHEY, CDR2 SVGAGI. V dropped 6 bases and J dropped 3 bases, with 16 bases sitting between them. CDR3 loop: CASRQEGGKTDTQYF. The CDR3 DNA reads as TGTGCCAGCAGGCAGGAGGGGGGGAAGACAGATACGCAGTATTTT.

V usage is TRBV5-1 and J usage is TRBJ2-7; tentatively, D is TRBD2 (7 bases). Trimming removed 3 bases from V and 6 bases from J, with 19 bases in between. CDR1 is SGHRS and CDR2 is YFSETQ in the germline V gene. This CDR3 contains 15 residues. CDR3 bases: TGCGCCAGCAGCTCCCTGGGAGGGGGTACGGCCGAGCAGTACTTC. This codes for CASSSLGGGTAEQYF.

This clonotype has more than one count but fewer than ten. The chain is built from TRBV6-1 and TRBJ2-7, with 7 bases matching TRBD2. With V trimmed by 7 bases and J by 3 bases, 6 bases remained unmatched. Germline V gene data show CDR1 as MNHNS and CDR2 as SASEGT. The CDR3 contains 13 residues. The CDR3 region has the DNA TGTGCCAGCAATAGGGACTACGACTACGAGCAGTACTTC. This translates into CASNRDYDYEQYF.

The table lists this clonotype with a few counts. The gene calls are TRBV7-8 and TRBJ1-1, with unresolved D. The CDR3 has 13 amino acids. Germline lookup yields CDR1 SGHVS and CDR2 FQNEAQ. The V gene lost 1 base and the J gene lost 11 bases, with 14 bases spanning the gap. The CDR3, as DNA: TGTGCCAGCAGCTTAGGAAACGAACCAGTCGCTTTCTTT. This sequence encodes CASSLGNEPVAFF.

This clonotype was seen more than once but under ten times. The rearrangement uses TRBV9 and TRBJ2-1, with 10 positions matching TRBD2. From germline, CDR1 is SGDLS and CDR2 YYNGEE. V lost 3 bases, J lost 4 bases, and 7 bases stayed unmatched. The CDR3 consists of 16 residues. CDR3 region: CASSARGLAVYNEQFF. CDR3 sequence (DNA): TGTGCCAGCAGCGCGCGAGGACTAGCGGTTTACAATGAGCAGTTCTTC.

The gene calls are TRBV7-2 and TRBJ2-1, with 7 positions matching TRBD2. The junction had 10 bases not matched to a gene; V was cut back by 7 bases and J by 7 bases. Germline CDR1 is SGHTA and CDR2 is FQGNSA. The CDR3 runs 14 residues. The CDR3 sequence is CASNNKRGINEQFF. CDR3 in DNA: TGTGCCAGCAACAATAAGCGGGGAATAAATGAGCAGTTCTTC. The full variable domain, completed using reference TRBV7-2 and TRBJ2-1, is GAGVSQSPSNKVTEKGKDVELRCDPISGHTALYWYRQSLGQGLEFLIYFQGNSAPDKSGLPSDRFSAERTGGSVSTLTIQRTQQEDSAVYLCASNNKRGINEQFFGPGTRLTVL.

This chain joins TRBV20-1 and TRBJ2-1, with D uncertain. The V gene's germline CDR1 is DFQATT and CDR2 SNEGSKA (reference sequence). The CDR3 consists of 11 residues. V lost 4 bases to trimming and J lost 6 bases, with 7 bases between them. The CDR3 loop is CSATRSNEQFF. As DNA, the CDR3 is TGCAGTGCTACTAGGAGCAATGAGCAGTTCTTC.

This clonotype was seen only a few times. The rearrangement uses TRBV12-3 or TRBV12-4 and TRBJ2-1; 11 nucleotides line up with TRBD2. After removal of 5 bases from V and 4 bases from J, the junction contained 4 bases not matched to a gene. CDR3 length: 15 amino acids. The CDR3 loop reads CASSELAGAYNEQFF. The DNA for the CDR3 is TGTGCCAGCAGTGAACTAGCGGGAGCGTACAATGAGCAGTTCTTC.

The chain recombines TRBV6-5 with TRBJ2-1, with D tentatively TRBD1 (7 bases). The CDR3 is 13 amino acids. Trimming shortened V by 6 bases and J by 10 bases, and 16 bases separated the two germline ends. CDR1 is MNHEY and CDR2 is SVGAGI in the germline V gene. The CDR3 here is CASRPGGLREQFF. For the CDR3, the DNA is TGTGCCAGCAGACCAGGGGGGTTGAGGGAGCAGTTCTTC.

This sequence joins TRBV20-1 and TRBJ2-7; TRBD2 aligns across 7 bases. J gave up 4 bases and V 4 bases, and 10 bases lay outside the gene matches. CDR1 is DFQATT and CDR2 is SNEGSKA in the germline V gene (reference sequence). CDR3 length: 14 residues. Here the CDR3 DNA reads TGCAGTGCTAAGGGCGGGGGTAATAGGTACGAGCAGTACTTC. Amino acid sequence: CSAKGGGNRYEQYF.

In DNA, the CDR3 is TGTGCCAGCAGTGGCTATCCAGGCAAACCCTTGAACACTGAAGCTTTCTTT. Encoded protein: CASSGYPGKPLNTEAFF. This sequence joins TRBV25-1 and TRBJ1-1; D is uncertain. The CDR3 runs 17 residues. V lost 4 bases to trimming and J lost 0 bases, with 18 bases between them. CDR1 is MGHDK, CDR2 SYGVNS, per germline.

The CDR3, as DNA: TGCGCCAGCAGCTCGAAGGGGGCTGGCTACACCTTC. Protein sequence: CASSSKGAGYTF. This chain joins TRBV5-1 and TRBJ1-2, with TRBD1 matching 7 bases. The CDR3 sequence is 12 residues long. The germline V gene has CDR1 SGHRS and CDR2 YFSETQ. Trimming at V came to 3 bases and at J to 7 bases, leaving 3 bases not matched to a gene.

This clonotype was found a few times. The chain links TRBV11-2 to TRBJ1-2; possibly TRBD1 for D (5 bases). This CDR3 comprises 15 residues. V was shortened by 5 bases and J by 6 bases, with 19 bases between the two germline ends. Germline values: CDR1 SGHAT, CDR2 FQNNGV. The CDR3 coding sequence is TGTGCCAGCAGCCCCCGACTCATAGGGGTCGATGGCTACACCTTC. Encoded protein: CASSPRLIGVDGYTF.

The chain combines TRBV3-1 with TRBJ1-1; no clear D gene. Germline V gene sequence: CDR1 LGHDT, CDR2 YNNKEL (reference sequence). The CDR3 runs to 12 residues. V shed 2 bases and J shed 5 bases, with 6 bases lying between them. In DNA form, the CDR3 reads TGTGCCAGCAGCCAATCGAGGACTGAAGCTTTCTTT. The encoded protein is CASSQSRTEAFF.

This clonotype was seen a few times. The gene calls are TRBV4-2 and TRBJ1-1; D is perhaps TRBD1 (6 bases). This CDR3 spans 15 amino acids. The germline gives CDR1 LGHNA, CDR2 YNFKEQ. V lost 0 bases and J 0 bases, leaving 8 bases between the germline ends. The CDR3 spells CASSQDGGLNTEAFF. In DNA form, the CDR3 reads TGTGCCAGCAGCCAAGATGGGGGGCTGAACACTGAAGCTTTCTTT.

The CDR3 reads CASSPTSGPQTQYF. The CDR3 DNA reads TGCGCCAGCAGCCCTACTAGCGGCCCACAGACCCAGTACTTC. The rearrangement uses TRBV5-1 and TRBJ2-5; 8 nucleotides align to TRBD2. Germline loops: CDR1 SGHRS, CDR2 YFSETQ. V lost 4 bases and J lost 6; bases outside the gene matches: 8. The CDR3 has 14 amino acids.

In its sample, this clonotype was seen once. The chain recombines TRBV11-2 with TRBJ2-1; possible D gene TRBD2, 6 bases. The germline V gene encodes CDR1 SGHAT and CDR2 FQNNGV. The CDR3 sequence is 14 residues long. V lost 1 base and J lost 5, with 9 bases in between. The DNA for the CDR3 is TGTGCCAGCAGCTTAGGGCGGGAAGACAATGAGCAGTTCTTC. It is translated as CASSLGREDNEQFF.

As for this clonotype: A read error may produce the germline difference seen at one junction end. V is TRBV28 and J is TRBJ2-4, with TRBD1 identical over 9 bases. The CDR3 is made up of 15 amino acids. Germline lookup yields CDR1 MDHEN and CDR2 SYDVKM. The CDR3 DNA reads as TGTGCCGGCAGTTTCCCCGGGACAGGGTATGGAGAGCAGTACTTC. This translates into CAGSFPGTGYGEQYF.

CDR3 protein: CASSPAQGVNTEAFF. DNA of the CDR3: TGTGCCAGCAGCCCGGCGCAGGGGGTGAACACTGAAGCTTTCTTT. The rearrangement uses TRBV7-9 and TRBJ1-1; TRBD1 matches at 7 bases. There are 15 residues in the CDR3. J was trimmed by 0 bases and V by 5 bases; bases with no gene match: 6. The germline CDR1 and CDR2 sequences are SEHNR and FQNEAQ (reference sequence).

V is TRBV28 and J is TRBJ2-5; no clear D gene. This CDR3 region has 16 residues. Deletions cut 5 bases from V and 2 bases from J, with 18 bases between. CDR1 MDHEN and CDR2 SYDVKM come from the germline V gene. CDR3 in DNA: TGTGCCAGCAGTCCCTGGTCAGGATCGGGTCAAGAGACCCAGTACTTC. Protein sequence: CASSPWSGSGQETQYF.